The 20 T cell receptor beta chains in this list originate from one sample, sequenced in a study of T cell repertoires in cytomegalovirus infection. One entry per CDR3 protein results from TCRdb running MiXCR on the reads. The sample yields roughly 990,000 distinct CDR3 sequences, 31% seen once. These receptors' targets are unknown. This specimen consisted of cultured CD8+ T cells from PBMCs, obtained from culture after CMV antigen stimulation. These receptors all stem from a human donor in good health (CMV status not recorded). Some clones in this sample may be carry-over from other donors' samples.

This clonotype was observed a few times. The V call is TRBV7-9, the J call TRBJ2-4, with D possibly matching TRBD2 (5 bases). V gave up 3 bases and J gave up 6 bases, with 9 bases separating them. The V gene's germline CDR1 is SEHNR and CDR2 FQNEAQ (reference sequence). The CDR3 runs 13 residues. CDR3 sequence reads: CASSLDEGNIQYF. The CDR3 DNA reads TGTGCCAGCAGCTTGGACGAGGGAAACATTCAGTACTTC.

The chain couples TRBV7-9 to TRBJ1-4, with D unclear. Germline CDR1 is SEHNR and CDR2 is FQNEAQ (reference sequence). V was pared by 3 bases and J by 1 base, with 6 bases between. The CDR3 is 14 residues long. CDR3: CASSFGETNEKLFF. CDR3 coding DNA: TGTGCCAGCAGCTTTGGGGAAACTAATGAAAAACTGTTTTTT. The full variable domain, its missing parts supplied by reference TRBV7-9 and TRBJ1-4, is DTGVSQNPRHKITKRGQNVTFRCDPISEHNRLYWYRQTLGQGPEFLTYFQNEAQLEKSRLLSDRFSAERPKGSFSTLEIQRTEQGDSAMYLCASSFGETNEKLFFGSGTQLSVL.

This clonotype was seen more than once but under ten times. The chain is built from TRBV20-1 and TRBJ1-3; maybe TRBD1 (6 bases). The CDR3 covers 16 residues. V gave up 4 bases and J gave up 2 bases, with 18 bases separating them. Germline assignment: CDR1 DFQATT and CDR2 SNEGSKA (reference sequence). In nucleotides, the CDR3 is TGCAGTGCTATTGCACAGGGTAGAAACCCTGGAAACACCATATATTTT. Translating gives CSAIAQGRNPGNTIYF.

CDR3 nucleotides: TGTGCCAGCTCAGAATCGATTGTCCATTACCCCAATGAGCAGTTCTTC. Amino acid sequence: CASSESIVHYPNEQFF. This chain connects TRBV18 to TRBJ2-1; D gene ambiguous. The CDR3 runs to 16 residues. In germline, CDR1 is KGHSH, CDR2 LQKENI. V lost 5 bases and J lost 6, with 20 bases in between.

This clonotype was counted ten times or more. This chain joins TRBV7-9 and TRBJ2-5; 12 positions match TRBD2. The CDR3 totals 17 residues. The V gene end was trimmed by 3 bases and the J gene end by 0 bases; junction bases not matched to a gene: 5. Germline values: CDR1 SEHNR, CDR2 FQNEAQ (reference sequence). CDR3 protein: CASSLTTSGGYQETQYF. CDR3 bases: TGTGCCAGCAGCTTGACAACTAGCGGGGGGTACCAAGAGACCCAGTACTTC.

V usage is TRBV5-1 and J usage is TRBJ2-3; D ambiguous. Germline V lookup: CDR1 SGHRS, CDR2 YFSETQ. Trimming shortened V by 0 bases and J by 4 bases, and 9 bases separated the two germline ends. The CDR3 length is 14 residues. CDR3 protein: CASSLEDIPDTQYF. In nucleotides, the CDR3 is TGCGCCAGCAGCTTGGAAGATATCCCAGATACGCAGTATTTT.

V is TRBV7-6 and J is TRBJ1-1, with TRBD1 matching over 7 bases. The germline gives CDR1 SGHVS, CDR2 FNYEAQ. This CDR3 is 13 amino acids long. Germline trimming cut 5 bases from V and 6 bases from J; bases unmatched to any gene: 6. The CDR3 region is CASSKPGQPEAFF. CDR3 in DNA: TGTGCCAGCAGCAAACCGGGACAGCCTGAAGCTTTCTTT.

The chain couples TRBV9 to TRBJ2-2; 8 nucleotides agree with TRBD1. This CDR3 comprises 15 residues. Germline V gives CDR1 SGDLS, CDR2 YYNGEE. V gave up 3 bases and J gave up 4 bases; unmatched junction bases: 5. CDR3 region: CASSAGQVFTGELFF. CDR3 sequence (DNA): TGTGCCAGCAGCGCGGGACAGGTTTTCACCGGGGAGCTGTTTTTT.

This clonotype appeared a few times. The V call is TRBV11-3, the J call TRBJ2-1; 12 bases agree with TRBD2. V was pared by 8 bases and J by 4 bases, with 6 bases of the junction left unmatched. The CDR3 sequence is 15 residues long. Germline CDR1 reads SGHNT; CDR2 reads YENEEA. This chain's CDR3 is CASPITSGGYNEQFF. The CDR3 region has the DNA TGTGCCAGCCCGATTACTAGCGGGGGGTACAATGAGCAGTTCTTC. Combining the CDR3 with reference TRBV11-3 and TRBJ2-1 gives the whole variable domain EAGVVQSPRYKIIEKKQPVAFWCNPISGHNTLYWYLQNLGQGPELLIRYENEEAVDDSQLPKDRFSAERLKGVDSTLKIQPAELGDSAVYLCASPITSGGYNEQFFGPGTRLTVL.

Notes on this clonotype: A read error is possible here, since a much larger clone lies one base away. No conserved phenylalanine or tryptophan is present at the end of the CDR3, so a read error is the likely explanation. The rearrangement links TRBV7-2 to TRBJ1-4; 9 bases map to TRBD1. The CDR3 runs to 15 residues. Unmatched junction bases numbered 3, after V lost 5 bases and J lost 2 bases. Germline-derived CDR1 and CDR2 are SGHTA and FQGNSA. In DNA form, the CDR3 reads TGTGCCAGCAGCCAACAGGGGGCGACTAATGAAAAACTGTTTATT. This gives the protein CASSQQGATNEKLFI.

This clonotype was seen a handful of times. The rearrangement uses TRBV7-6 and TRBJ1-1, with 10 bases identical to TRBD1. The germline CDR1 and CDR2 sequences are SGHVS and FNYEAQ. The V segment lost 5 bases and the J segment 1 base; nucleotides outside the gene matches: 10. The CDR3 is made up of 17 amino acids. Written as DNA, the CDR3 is TGTGCCAGCAGCCCCCGACAGGGGGCAAGAGCGAACACTGAAGCTTTCTTT. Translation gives CASSPRQGARANTEAFF.

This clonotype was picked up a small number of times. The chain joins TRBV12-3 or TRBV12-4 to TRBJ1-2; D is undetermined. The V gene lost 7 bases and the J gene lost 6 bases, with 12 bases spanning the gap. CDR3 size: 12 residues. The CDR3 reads CASTSREDGYTF. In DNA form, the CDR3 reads TGTGCCAGCACCTCACGTGAGGATGGCTACACCTTC.

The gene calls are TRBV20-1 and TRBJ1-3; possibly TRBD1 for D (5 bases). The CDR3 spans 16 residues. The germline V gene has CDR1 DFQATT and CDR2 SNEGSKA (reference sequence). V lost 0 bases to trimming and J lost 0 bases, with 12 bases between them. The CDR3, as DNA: TGCAGTGCTAGAGATAGGCAGGGCCGCTCTGGAAACACCATATATTTT. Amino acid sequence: CSARDRQGRSGNTIYF.

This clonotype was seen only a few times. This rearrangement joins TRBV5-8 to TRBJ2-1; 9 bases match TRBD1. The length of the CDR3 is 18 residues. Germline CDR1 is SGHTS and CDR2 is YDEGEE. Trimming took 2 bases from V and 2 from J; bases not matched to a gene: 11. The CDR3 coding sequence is TGTGCCAGCAGCTTAATGGACTTGGGGACAGGGACCTACAATGAGCAGTTCTTC. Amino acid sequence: CASSLMDLGTGTYNEQFF.

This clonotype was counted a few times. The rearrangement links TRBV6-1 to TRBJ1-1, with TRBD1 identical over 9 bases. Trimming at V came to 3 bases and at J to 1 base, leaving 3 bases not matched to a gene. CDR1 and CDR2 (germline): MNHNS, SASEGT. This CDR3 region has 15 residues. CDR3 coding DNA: TGTGCCAGCAGTGACGGGACAGGGTGGAACACTGAAGCTTTCTTT. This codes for CASSDGTGWNTEAFF.

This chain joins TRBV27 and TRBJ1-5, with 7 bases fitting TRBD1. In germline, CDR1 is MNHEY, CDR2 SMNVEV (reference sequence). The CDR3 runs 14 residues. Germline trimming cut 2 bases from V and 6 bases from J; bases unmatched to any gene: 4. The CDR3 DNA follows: TGTGCCAGCAGTTTAGAGGGGGCGAGTCAGCCCCAGCATTTT. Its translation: CASSLEGASQPQHF.

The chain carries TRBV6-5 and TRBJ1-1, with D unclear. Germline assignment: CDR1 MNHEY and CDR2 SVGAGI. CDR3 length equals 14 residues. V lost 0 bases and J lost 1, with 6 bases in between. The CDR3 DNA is TGTGCCAGCAGTTACTCGTTACAGAACACTGAAGCTTTCTTT. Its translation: CASSYSLQNTEAFF.

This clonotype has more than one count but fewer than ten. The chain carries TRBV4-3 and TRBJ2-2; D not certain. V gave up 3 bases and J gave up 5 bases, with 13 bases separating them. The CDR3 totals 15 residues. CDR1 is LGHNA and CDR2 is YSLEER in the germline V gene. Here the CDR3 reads CASSHWGSGTGELFF. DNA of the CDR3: TGCGCCAGCAGCCATTGGGGAAGTGGAACCGGGGAGCTGTTTTTT.

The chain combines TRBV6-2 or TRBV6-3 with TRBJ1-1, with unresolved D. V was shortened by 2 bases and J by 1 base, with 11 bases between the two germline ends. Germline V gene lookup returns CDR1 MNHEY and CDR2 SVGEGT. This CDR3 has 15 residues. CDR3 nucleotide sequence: TGTGCCAGCAGTTACATTAGTGACAAGAACACTGAAGCTTTCTTT. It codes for CASSYISDKNTEAFF.

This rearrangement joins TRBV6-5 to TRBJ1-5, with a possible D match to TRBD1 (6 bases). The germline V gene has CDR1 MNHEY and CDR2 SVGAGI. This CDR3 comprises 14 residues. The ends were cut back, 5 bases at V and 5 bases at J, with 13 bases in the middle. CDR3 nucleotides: TGTGCCAGCAGTAAGGACAGCCTCTATCAGCCCCAGCATTTT. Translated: CASSKDSLYQPQHF.